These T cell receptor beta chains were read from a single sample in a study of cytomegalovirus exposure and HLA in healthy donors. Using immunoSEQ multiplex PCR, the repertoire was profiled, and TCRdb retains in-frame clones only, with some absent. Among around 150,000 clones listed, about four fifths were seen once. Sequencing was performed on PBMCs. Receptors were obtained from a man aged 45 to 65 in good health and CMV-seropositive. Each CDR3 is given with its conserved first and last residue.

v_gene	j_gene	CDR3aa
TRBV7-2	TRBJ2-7	CASSPQRVYEQYF
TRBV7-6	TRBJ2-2	CASTTGTGLGPGELFF
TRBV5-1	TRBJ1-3	CASAVTGNSGNTIYF
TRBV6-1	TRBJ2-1	CASSSPGLANEQFF
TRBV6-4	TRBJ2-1	CASSLSGSHDNEQFF
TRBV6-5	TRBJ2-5	CASSSGTGQETQYF
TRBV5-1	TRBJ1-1	CASRPGEAPEAFF
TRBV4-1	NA	CASSQFDNYEQYF
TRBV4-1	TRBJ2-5	CASSQDPDQETQYF
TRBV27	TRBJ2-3	CASSWSRRGRWFDTQYF
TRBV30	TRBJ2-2	CAWSLLGGTGELFF
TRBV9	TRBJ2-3	CASSVAPMRSGTQDTQYF
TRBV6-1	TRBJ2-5	CATFRSGSETQYF
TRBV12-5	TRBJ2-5	CASGFGRDLGTQYF
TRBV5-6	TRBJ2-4	CASSLTSGSSDIQYF
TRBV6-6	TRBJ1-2	CASSYSSGVVGGYTF
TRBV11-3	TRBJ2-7	CASSLRGLAYEQYF
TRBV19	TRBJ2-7	CASSPRQGGSYEQYF
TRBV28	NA	CASSYGAGGYEQYF
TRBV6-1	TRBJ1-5	CASMDRNSNQPQHF
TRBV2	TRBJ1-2	CASSGDRGDYGYTF
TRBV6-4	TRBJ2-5	CASSNRDRDQETQYF
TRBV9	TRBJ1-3	CASSVGLIGTGTSGNTIYF
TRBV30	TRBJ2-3	CACVAGGTTDTQYF
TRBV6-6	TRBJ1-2	CASRTGTGGVYTF
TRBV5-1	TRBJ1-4	CASSALNAGTNEKLFF
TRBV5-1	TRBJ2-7	CASSLGQATYEQYF
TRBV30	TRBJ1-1	CAWSVGLMNTEAFF
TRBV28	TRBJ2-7	CASSLGTEQYF
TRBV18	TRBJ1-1	CASSPRALSWLNTEAFF
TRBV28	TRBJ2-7	CASNRQGAYPSYEQYF
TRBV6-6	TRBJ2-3	CASSYRGISTDTQYF
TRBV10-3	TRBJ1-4	CAIGTGGNEKLFF
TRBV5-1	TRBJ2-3	CAGKRESGTDTQYF
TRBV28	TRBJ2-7	CASSFVPQGTYEQYF
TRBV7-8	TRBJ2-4	CASSPSGLAGILRDIQYF
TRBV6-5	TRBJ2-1	CASSYGRYNEQFF
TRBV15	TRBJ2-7	CATSRTPGQVYEQYF
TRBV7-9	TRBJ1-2	CSSSFGQEANYGYTF
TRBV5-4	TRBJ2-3	CASSFEDGDTQYF
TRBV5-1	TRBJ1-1	CASSFIAGGPNTEAFF
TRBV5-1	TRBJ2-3	CASSFGQGGTDTQYF